This TCR beta chain is from a study of graft-versus-host responses after intestinal transplantation. Sequencing was performed with immunoSEQ multiplex PCR; in TCRdb, only in-frame clones are kept and a portion is missing. The sample has tens of thousands of clones; 75% to 95% are singletons. Turning to this clone: Its antigen is undetermined.

The sequences come from unstimulated CD8+ T cells sorted from spleen or lymph node cells, collected before intestinal transplant. This receptor was obtained from a human donor who received an intestinal transplant.

CDR3 loop: CASSLGSGQPQHF. The CDR3, as DNA: TGTGCCAGCAGCTTAGGAAGCGGGCAGCCCCAGCATTTT. The chain joins TRBV7-9 to TRBJ1-5; D not resolved. The length of the CDR3 is 13 residues. Trimming took 1 base from V and 7 from J, leaving 8 bases between them. Germline values: CDR1 SEHNR, CDR2 FQNEAQ (reference sequence).